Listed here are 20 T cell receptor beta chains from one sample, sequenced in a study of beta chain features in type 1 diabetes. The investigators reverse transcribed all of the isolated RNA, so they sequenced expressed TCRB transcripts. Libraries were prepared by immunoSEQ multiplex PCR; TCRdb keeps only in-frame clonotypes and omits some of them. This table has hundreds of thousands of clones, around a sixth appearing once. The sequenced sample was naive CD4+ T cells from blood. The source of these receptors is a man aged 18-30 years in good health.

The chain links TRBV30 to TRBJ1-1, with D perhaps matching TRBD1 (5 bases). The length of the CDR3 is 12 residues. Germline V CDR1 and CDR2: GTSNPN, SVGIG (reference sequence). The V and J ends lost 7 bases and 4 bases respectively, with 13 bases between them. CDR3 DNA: TGTGCCTACACCAGGGTCGGCACTGAAGCTTTCTTT. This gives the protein CAYTRVGTEAFF.

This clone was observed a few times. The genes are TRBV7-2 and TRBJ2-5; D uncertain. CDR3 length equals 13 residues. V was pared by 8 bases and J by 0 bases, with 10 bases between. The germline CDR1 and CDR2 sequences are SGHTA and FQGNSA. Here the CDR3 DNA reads TGTGCCAGCGGCAACCAGTACCAAGAGACCCAGTACTTC. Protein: CASGNQYQETQYF. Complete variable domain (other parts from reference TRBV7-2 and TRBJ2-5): GAGVSQSPSNKVTEKGKDVELRCDPISGHTALYWYRQSLGQGLEFLIYFQGNSAPDKSGLPSDRFSAERTGGSVSTLTIQRTQQEDSAVYLCASGNQYQETQYFGPGTRLLVL.

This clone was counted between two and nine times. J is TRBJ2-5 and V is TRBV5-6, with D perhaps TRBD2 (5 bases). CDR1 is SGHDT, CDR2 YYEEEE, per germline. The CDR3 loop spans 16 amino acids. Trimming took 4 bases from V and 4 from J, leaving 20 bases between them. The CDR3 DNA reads TGTGCCAGCAGCCTTCGAGGAGGTTTTCGCGGAGAGACCCAGTACTTC. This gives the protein CASSLRGGFRGETQYF.

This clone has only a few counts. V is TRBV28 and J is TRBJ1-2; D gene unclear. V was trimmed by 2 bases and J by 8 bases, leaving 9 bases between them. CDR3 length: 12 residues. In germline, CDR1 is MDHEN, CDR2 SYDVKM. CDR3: CASSLEGWGYTF. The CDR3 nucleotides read TGTGCCAGCAGTTTAGAGGGATGGGGCTACACCTTC.

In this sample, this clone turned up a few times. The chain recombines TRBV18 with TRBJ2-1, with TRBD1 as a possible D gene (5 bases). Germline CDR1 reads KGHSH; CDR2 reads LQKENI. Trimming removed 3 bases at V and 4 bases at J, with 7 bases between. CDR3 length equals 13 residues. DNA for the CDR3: TGTGCCAGCTCACCGGCAGGGTACAATGAGCAGTTCTTC. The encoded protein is CASSPAGYNEQFF.

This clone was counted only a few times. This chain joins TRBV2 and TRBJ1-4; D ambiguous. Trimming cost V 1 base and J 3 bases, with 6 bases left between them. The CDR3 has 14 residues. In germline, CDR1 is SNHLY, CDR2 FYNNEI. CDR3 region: CASSEGESNEKLFF. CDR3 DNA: TGTGCCAGCAGTGAAGGGGAATCTAATGAAAAACTGTTTTTT. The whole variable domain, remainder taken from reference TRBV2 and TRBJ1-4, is EPEVTQTPSHQVTQMGQEVILRCVPISNHLYFYWYRQILGQKVEFLVSFYNNEISEKSEIFDDQFSVERPDGSNFTLKIRSTKLEDSAMYFCASSEGESNEKLFFGSGTQLSVL.

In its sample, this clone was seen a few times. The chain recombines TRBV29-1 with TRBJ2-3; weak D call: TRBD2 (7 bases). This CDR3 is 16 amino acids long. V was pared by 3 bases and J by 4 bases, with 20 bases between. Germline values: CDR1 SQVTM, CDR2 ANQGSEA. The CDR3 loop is CSVDTGGGASADTQYF. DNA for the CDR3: TGCAGCGTTGACACGGGCGGGGGCGCGTCGGCAGATACGCAGTATTTT.

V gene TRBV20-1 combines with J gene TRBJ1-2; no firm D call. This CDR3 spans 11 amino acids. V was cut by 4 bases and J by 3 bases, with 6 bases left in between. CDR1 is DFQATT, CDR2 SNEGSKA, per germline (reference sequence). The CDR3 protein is CSAKTYYGYTF. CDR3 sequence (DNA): TGCAGTGCTAAAACCTACTATGGCTACACCTTC.

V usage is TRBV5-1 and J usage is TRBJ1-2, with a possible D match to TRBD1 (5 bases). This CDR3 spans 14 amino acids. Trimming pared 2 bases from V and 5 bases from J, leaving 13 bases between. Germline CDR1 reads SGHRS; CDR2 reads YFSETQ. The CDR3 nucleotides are TGCGCCAGCAGCTTCGGACAAATATCTTATGGCTACACCTTC. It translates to CASSFGQISYGYTF.

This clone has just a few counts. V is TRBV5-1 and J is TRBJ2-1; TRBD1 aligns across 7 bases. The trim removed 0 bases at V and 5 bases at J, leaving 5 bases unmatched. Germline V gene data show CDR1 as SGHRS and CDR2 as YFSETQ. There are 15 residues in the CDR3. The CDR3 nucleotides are TGCGCCAGCAGCTTGGCCGGGACAGTTAACAATGAGCAGTTCTTC. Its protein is CASSLAGTVNNEQFF. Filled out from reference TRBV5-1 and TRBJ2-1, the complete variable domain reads KAGVTQTPRYLIKTRGQQVTLSCSPISGHRSVSWYQQTPGQGLQFLFEYFSETQRNKGNFPGRFSGRQFSNSRSEMNVSTLELGDSALYLCASSLAGTVNNEQFFGPGTRLTVL.

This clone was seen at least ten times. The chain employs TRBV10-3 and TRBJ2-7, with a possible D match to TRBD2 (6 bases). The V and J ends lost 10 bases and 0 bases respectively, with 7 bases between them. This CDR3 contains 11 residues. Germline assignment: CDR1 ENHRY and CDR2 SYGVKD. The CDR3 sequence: CATRGSYEQYF. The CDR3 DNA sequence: TGTGCCACGCGGGGCTCCTACGAGCAGTACTTC.

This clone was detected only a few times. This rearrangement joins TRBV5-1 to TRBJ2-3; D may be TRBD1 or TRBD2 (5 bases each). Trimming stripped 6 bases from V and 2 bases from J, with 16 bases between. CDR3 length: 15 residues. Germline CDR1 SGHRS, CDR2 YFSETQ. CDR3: CASIRDLGDTDTQYF. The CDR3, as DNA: TGCGCCAGCATCCGGGATCTAGGGGACACAGATACGCAGTATTTT. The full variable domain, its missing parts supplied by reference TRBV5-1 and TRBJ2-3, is KAGVTQTPRYLIKTRGQQVTLSCSPISGHRSVSWYQQTPGQGLQFLFEYFSETQRNKGNFPGRFSGRQFSNSRSEMNVSTLELGDSALYLCASIRDLGDTDTQYFGPGTRLTVL.

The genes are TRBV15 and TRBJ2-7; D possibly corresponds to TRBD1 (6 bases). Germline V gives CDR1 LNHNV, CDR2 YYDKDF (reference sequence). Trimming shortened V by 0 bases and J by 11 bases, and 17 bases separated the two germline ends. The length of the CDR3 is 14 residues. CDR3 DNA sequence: TGTGCCACCAGCAGAGATAGGGGACAAGGGGCAGAGTACTTC. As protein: CATSRDRGQGAEYF. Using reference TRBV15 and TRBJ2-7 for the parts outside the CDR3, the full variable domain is DAMVIQNPRYQVTQFGKPVTLSCSQTLNHNVMYWYQQKSSQAPKLLFHYYDKDFNNEADTPDNFQSRRPNTSFCFLDIRSPGLGDTAMYLCATSRDRGQGAEYFGPGTRLTVT.

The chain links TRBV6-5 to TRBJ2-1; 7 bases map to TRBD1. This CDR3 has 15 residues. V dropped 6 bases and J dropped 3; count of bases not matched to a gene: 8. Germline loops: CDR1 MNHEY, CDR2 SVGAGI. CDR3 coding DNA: TGTGCCAGCAGGTCTCCGGGACAGAGCTACAATGAGCAGTTCTTC. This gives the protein CASRSPGQSYNEQFF.

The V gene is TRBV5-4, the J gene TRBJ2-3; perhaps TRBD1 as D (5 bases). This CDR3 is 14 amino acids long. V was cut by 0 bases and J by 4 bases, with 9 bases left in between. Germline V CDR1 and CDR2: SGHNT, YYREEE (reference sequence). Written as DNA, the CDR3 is TGTGCCAGCAGCTTGGAAGGGGTGGCAGATACGCAGTATTTT. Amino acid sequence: CASSLEGVADTQYF.

The DNA for the CDR3 is TGTGCCAGCAGCTTAGCCTCCGGATTCACGACTGAAGCTTTCTTT. This encodes CASSLASGFTTEAFF. The J gene is TRBJ1-1, the V gene TRBV7-3; D call uncertain. The CDR3 runs 15 residues. Trimming took off 2 bases at V and 5 bases at J, with 15 bases between the two ends. Looked up from germline, CDR1 is SGHTA and CDR2 is FQGTGA.

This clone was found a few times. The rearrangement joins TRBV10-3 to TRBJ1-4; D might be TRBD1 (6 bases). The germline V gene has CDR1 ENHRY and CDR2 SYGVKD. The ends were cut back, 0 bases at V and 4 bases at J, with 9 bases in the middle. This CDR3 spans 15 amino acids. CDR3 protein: CAISESSRGNEKLFF. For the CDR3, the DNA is TGTGCCATCAGTGAGTCCTCCAGGGGTAATGAAAAACTGTTTTTT.

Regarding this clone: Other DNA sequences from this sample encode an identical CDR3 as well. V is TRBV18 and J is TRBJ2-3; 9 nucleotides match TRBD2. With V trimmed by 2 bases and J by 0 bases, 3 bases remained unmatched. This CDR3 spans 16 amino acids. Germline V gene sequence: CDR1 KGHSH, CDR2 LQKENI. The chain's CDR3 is CASSPGLAGSTDTQYF. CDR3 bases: TGTGCCAGCTCACCAGGGCTAGCGGGGAGCACAGATACGCAGTATTTT.

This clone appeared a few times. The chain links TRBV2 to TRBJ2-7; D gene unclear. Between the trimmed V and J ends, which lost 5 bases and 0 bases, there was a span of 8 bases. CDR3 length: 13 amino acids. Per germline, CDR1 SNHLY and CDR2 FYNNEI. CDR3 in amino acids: CASSYGNSYEQYF. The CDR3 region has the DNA TGTGCCAGCAGTTACGGCAACTCCTACGAGCAGTACTTC.

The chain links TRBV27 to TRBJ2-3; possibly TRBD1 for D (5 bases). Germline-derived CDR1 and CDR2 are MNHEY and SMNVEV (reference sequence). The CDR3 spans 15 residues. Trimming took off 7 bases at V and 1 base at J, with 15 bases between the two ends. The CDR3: CASTQPGLGTDTQYF. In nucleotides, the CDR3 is TGTGCCAGCACCCAACCAGGGTTGGGCACAGATACGCAGTATTTT.